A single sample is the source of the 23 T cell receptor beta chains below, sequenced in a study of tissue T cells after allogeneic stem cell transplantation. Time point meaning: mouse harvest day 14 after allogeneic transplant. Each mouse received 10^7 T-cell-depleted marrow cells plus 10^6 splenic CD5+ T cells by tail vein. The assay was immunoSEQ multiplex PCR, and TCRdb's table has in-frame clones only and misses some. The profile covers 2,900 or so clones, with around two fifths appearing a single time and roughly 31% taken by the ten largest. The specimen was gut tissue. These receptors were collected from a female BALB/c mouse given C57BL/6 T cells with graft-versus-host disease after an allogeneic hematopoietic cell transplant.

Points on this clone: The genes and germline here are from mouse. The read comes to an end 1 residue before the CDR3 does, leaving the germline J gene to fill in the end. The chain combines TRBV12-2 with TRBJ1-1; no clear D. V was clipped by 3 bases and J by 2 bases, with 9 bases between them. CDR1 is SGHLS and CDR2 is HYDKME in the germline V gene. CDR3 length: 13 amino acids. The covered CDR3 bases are TGTGCCAGCTCTAGGGCACTCAACACAGAAGTCTTC. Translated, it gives CASSRALNTEVF. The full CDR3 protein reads CASSRALNTEVFF.

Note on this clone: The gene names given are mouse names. The CDR3 sequence: CASSLSANTEVFF. CDR3 DNA, as far as it was read: TGTGCCAGCAGTCTGAGTGCAAACACAGAAGTCTTC. J is TRBJ1-1 and V is TRBV26, with no clear D. The sequenced fragment ends 1 residue before the CDR3 boundary, so the rest is inferred from the germline J gene. Germline V lookup: CDR1 KGHPV, CDR2 FQNQEV (reference sequence). This CDR3 spans 13 amino acids. Trimming cost V 2 bases and J 0 bases, with 4 bases left between them.

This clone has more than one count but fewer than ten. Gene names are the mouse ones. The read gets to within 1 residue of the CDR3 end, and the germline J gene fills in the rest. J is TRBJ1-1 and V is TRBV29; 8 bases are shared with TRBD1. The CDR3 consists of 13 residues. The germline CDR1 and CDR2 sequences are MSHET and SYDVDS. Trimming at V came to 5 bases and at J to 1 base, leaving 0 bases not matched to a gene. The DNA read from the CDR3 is TGTGCTAGCAGTGGGACAGGGAACACAGAAGTCTTC. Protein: CASSGTGNTEVF. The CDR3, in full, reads CASSGTGNTEVFF. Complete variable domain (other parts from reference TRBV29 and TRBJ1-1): DMKVTQMPRYLIKRMGENVLLECGQDMSHETMYWYRQDPGLGLQLIYISYDVDSNSEGDIPKGYRVSRKKREHFSLILDSAKTNQTSVYFCASSGTGNTEVFFGKGTRLTVV.

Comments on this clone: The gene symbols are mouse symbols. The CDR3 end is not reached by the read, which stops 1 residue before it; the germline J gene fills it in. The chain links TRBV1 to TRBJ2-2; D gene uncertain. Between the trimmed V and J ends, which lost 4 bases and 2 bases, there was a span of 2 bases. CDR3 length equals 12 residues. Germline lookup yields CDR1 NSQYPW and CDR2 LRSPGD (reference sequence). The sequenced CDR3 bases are TGCACCTGCAGTGACAACACCGGGCAGCTCTAC. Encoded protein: CTCSDNTGQLY. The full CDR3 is CTCSDNTGQLYF.

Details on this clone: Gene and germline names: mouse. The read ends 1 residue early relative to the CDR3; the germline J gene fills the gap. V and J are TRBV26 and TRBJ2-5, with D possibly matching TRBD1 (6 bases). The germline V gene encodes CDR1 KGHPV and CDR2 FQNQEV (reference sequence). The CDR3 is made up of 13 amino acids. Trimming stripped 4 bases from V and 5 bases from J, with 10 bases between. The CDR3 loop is CASSHQGRDTQYF. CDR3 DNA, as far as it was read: TGTGCCAGCAGTCATCAGGGGAGAGACACCCAGTAC.

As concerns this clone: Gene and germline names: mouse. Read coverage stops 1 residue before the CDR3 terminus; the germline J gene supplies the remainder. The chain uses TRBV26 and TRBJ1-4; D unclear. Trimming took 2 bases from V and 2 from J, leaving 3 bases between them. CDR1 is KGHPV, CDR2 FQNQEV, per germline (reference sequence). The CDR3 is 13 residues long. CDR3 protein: CASSLGSNERLFF. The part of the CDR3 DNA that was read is TGTGCCAGCAGTCTGGGGTCCAACGAAAGATTATTT.

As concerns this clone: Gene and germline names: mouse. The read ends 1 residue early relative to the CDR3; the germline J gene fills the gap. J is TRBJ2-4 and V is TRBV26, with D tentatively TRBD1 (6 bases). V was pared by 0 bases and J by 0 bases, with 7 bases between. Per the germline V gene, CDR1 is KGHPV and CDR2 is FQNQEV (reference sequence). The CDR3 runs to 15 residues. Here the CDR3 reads CASSLSRGSQNTLYF. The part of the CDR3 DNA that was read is TGTGCCAGCAGTCTGTCCAGGGGAAGTCAAAACACCTTGTAC.

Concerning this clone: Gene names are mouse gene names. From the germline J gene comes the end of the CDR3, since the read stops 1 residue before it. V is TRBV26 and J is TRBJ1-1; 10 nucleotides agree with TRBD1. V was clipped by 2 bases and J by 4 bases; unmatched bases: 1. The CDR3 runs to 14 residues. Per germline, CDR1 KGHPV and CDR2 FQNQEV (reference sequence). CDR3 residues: CASSLRTGGTEVFF. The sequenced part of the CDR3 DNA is TGTGCCAGCAGTCTGCGGACAGGGGGCACAGAAGTCTTC.

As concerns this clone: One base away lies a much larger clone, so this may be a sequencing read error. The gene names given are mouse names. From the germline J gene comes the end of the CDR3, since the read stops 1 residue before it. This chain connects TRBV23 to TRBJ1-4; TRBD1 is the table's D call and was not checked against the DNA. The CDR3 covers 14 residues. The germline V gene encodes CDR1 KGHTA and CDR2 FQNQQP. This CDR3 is CSSSQSVSNERLFF. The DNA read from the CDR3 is TGCTCCAGCAGTCAATCAGTTTCCAACGAAAGATTATTT.

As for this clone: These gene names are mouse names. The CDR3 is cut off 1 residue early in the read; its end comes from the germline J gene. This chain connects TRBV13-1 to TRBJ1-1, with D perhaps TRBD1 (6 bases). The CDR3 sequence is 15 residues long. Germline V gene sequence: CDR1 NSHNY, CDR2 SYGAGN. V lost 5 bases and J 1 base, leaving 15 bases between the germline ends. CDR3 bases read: TGTGCCAGCAGAGACGGGGGGCTGGGGAACACAGAAGTCTTC. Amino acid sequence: CASRDGGLGNTEVF. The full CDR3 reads CASRDGGLGNTEVFF.

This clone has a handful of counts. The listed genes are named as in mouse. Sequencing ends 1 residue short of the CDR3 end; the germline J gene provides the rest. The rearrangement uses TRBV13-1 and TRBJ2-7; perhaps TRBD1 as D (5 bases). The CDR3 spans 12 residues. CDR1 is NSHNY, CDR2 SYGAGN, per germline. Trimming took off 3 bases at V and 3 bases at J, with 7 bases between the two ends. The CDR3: CASSGQYYEQYF. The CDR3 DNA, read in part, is TGTGCCAGCAGTGGACAGTACTATGAACAGTAC.

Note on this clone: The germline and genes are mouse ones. The part of the CDR3 DNA that was read is TGTGCCAGCAGCCAAGGACTGGGGGGATCCTATGAACAGTAC. Protein product: CASSQGLGGSYEQY. The full CDR3 sequence reads CASSQGLGGSYEQYF. The V call is TRBV5, the J call TRBJ2-7; 10 bases are a match to TRBD2. The sequenced fragment ends 1 residue before the CDR3 boundary, so the rest is inferred from the germline J gene. Germline V CDR1 and CDR2: LGHNA, YNLKQL (reference sequence). Unmatched junction bases numbered 1, after V lost 1 base and J lost 1 base. This CDR3 contains 15 residues.

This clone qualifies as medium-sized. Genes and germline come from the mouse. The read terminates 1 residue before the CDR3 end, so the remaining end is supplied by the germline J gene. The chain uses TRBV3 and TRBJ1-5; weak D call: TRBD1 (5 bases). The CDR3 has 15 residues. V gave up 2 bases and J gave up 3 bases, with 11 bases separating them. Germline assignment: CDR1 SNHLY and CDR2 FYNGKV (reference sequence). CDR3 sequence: CASSLKRGTNQAPLF. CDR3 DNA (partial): TGTGCCAGCAGCTTAAAGAGAGGGACCAACCAGGCTCCGCTT.

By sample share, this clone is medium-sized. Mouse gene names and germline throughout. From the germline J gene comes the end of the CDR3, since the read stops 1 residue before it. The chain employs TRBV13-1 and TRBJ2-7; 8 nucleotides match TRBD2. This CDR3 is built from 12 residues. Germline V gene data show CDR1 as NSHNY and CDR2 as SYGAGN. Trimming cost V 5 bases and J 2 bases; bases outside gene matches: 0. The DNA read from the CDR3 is TGTGCCAGCAGGACTGGGGCCTATGAACAGTAC. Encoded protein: CASRTGAYEQY. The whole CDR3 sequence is CASRTGAYEQYF.

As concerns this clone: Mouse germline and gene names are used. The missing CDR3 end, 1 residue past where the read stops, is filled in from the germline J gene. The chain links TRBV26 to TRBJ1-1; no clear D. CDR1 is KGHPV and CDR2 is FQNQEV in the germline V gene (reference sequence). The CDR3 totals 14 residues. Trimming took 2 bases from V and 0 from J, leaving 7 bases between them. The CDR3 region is CASSLRQANTEVFF. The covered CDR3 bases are TGTGCCAGCAGTCTGCGACAAGCAAACACAGAAGTCTTC.

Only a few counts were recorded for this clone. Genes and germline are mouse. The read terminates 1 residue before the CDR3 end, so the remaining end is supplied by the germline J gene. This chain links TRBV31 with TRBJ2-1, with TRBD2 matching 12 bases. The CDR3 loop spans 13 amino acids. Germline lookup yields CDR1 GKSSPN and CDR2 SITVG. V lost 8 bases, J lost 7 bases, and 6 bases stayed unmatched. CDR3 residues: CALQTGGAAEQFF. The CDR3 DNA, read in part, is TGTGCCCTCCAGACTGGGGGGGCGGCTGAGCAGTTC.

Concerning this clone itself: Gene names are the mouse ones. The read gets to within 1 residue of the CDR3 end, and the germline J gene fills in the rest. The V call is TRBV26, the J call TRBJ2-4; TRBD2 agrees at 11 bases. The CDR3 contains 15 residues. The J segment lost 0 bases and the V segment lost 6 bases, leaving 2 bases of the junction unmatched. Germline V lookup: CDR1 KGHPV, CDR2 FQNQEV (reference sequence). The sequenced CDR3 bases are TGTGCCAGCAGCAGGGACTGGGGGAGTCAAAACACCTTGTAC. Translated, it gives CASSRDWGSQNTLY. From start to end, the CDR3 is CASSRDWGSQNTLYF.

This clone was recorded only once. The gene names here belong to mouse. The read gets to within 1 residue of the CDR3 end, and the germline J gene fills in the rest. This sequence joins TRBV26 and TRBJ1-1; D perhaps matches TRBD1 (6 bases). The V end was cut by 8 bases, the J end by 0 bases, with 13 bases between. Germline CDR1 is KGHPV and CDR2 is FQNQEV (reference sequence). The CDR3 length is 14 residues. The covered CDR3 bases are TGTGCCAGCGCCCGGGACAATGCAAACACAGAAGTCTTC. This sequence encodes CASARDNANTEVF. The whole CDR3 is CASARDNANTEVFF.

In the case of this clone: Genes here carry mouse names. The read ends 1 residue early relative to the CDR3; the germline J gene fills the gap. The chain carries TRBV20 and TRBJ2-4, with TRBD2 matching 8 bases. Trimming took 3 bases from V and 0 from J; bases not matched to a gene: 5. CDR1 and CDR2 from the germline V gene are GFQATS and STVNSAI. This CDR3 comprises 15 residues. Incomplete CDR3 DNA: TGTGGTGCTAGAAAAACTGGGGGTAGTCAAAACACCTTGTAC. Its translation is CGARKTGGSQNTLY. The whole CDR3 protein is CGARKTGGSQNTLYF.

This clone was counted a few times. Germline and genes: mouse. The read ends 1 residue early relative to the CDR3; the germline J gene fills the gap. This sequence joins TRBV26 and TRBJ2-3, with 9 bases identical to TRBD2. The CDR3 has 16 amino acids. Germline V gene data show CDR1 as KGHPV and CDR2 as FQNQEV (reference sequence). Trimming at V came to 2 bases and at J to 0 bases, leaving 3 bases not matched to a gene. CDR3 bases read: TGTGCCAGCAGTCTGGGGACTGGGACCAGTGCAGAAACGCTGTAT. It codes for CASSLGTGTSAETLY. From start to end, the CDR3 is CASSLGTGTSAETLYF.

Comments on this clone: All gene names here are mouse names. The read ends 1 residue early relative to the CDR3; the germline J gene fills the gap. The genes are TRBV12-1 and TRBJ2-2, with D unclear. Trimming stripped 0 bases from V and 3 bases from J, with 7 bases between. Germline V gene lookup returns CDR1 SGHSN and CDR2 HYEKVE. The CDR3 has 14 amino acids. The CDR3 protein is CASSLDTYTGQLYF. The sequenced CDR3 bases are TGTGCCAGCTCTCTCGATACTTACACCGGGCAGCTCTAC.

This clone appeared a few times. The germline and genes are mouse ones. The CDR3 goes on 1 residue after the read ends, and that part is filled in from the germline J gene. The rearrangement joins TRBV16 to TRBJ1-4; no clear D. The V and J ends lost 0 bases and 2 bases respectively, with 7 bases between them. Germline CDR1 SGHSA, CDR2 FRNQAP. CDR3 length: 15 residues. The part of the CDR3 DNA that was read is TGTGCAAGCAGCTTAGATCACATCTCCAACGAAAGATTATTT. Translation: CASSLDHISNERLF. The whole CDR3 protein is CASSLDHISNERLFF.

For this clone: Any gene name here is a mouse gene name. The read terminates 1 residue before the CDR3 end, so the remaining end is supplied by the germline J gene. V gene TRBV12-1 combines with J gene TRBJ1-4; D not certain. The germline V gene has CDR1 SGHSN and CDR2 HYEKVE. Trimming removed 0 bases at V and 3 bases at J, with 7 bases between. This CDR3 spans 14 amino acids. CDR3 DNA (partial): TGTGCCAGCTCTCTCGAAACAGCCAACGAAAGATTATTT. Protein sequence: CASSLETANERLF. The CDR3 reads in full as CASSLETANERLFF.